This T cell receptor (beta chain) was identified during a study of cytomegalovirus exposure and HLA in healthy donors. Study findings and constraints: Under in vitro conditions, three CMV-associated chains were confirmed as specific for CMV antigens.

As for this clone: No antigen is known for it.

Libraries were prepared by immunoSEQ multiplex PCR; TCRdb keeps only in-frame clonotypes and omits some of them. Among almost 75,000 clones listed, approximately 80% were seen once. Source material: PBMCs. This receptor was obtained from a man aged 25-45 years in good health and CMV-seronegative.

CDR3 in DNA: TGTGCCAGCAGTAGGACGGGGGGACAAGAGACCCAGTACTTC. Its translation is CASSRTGGQETQYF. The chain combines TRBV27 with TRBJ2-5; 7 nucleotides agree with TRBD2. The CDR3 extends over 14 amino acids. From germline, CDR1 is MNHEY and CDR2 SMNVEV (reference sequence). V dropped 5 bases and J dropped 2; count of bases not matched to a gene: 5.